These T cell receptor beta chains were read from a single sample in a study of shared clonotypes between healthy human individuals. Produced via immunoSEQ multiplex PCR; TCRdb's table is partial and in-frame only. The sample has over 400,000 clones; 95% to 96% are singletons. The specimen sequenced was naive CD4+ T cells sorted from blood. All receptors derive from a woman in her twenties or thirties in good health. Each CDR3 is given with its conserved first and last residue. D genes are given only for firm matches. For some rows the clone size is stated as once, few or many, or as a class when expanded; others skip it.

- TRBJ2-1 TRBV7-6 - TGTGCCAGCAGCGCCCAGATCAGTCGGGTTACTAATGAGCAGTTCTTC CASSAQISRVTNEQFF
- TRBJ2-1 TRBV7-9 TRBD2 TGTGCCAGCAGCTCTCGAACTAGCGGGGAGGGGAATGAGCAGTTCTTC CASSSRTSGEGNEQFF
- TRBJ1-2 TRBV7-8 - TGTGCCAGCAGCTTAGTCATTAGGGCTGGCTACACCTTC CASSLVIRAGYTF
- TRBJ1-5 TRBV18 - TGTGCCAGCTCACCACGTTTAGAGAATAGCAATCAGCCCCAGCATTTT CASSPRLENSNQPQHF
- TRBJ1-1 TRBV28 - TGTGCCACCAGAGGGGGGACTGAAGCTTTCTTT CATRGGTEAFF
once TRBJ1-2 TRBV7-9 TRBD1 TGTGCCAGCAGCTCATCCTGGACAGGACCCTATGGCTACACCTTC CASSSSWTGPYGYTF
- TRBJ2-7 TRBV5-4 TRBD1 TGTGCCAGCACTTACAGGGGCGAGCAGTACTTC CASTYRGEQYF
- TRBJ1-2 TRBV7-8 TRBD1 TGTGCCAGCAGCTTACTGCGGGACAGGGTTAACTATGGCTACACCTTC CASSLLRDRVNYGYTF
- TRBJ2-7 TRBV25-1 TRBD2 TGTGCCAGCAGTGACCCTAGCGGGAGGGCCGGTGAGCAGTACTTC CASSDPSGRAGEQYF
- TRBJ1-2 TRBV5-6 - TGTGCCAGCAGCCGCCGCGGGACCTACTATGGCTACACCTTC CASSRRGTYYGYTF
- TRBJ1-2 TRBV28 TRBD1 TGTGCCAGCAGTCTTCAATCGACAGGGCCTAACTATGGCTACACCTTC CASSLQSTGPNYGYTF
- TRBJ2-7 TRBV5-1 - TGCGCCAGCAGCTTGGCCCTCCCAGGGAGTTCCCCCTACGAGCAGTACTTC CASSLALPGSSPYEQYF
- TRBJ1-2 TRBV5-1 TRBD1 TGCGCCAGCCGAAGGGACAGATCTGGCTACACCTTC CASRRDRSGYTF
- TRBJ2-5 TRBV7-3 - TGTGCCAGCAGCTTAATTGGAGCGTTCGGGGAGACCCAGTACTTC CASSLIGAFGETQYF
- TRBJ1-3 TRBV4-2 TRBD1 TGTGCCAGCAGCAAACAGGGGGCTGGAAACACCATATATTTT CASSKQGAGNTIYF
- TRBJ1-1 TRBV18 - TGTGCCAGCTCACAGAACAGGGACACTGAAGCTTTCTTT CASSQNRDTEAFF
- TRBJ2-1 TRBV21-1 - TGTGCCAGCAGCTATGCCCATCTAGCGGTTTCCTACAATGAGCAGTTCTTC CASSYAHLAVSYNEQFF
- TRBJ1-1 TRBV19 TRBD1 TGTGCCAGTAGTATACGACAGGGGGCCTCCTTTCGAAACACTGAAGCTTTCTTT CASSIRQGASFRNTEAFF
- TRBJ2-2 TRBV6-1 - TGTGCCAGCAGTACCAACGAGGCCGGGGAGCTGTTTTTT CASSTNEAGELFF
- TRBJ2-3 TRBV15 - TGTGCCACCAGCAGAGAACGGGTACAGGCAAGGGGCACGCAGTATTTT CATSRERVQARGTQYF
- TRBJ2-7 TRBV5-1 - TGCGCCAGCAGCTTGACCGTCATGACGGGCGAGCAGTACTTC CASSLTVMTGEQYF
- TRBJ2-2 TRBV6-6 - TGTGCCAGCAGGACGGGCACCGGGGAGCTGTTTTTT CASRTGTGELFF
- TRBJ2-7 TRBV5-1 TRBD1 TGCGCCAGCAGCTTGGTGACCCTGACAGGGGGCAACTACGAGCAGTACTTC CASSLVTLTGGNYEQYF
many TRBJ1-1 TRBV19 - TGTGCCAGTAAGGGGGACATGGACACTGAAGCTTTCTTT CASKGDMDTEAFF
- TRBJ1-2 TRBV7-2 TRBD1 TGTGCCAGCAGCCTTGGACAGGGCTATGGCTACACCTTC CASSLGQGYGYTF
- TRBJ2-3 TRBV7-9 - TGTGCCAGCAGCTTTGTGTCTGGGCCCCTGCAGTATTTT CASSFVSGPLQYF
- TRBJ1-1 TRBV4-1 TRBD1 TGCGCCAGCAGCCAAAGCCGGGACAGGTCGAACCCTGAAGCTTTCTTT CASSQSRDRSNPEAFF
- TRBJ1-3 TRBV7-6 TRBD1 TGTGCCAGCAGCTTAGCGTTTGGGACAGGGTTGAACACCATATATTTT CASSLAFGTGLNTIYF
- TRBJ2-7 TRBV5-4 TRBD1 TGTGCCAGCAGCTTTGACAGGGTTCCACGCGAGCAGTACTTC CASSFDRVPREQYF
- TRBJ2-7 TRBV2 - TGTGCCAGCAGTGAAGCTAGCCGGGGCTCCTACGAGCAGTACTTC CASSEASRGSYEQYF
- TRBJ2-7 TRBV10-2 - TGCGCCAGCAGTGAGTCCGGGCAGGGCTACGAGCAGTACTTC CASSESGQGYEQYF
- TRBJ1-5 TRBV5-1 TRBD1 TGCGCCAGCAGCGTACAGGGGGCGCCCGGTCAGCCCCAGCATTTT CASSVQGAPGQPQHF
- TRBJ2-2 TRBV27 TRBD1 TGTGCCAGCGCATACAGGGGGACCGGGGAGCTGTTTTTT CASAYRGTGELFF
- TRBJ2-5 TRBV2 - TGTGCCAGCAACCTAGGACTACGGGAGACCCAGTACTTC CASNLGLRETQYF
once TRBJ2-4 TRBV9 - TGTGCCAGCAGCGTAAGTTCAGGGACGCAAAACATTCAGTACTTC CASSVSSGTQNIQYF
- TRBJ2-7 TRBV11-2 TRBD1 TGTGCCAGCAGGCCAATCCTGGGACAGGGTTACGAGCAGTACTTC CASRPILGQGYEQYF
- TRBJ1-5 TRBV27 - TGTGCCAGCAGTTTATCCCTAAATCAGCCCCAGCATTTT CASSLSLNQPQHF
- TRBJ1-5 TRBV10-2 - TGCGCCAGCAGTGGCCTTAATCAGCCCCAGCATTTT CASSGLNQPQHF
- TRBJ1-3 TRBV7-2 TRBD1 TGTGCCAGCAGCCCGGGACAGGCTGGAAACACCATATATTTT CASSPGQAGNTIYF
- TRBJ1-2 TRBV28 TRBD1 TGTGCCAGCAAGACAGGGGGCAACGCCTATGGCTACACCTTC CASKTGGNAYGYTF
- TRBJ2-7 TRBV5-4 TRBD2 TGTGCCAGCAGCGACCCAAAGACGGGAGGGTCTTCCGAGCAGTACTTC CASSDPKTGGSSEQYF
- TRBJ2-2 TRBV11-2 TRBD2 TGTGCCAGCAGCTCTGTGGCTAGCGGGAATTTCAACACCGGGGAGCTGTTTTTT CASSSVASGNFNTGELFF
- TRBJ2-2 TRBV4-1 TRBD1 TGCGCCAGCAGCCAGATGGACAGGATGAGCCCCGGGGAGCTGTTTTTT CASSQMDRMSPGELFF
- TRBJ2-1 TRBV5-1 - TGCGCCAGCAGCAAACGTACCCCCGGGACAAATCCCGTAACCTACAATGAGCAGTTCTTC CASSKRTPGTNPVTYNEQFF
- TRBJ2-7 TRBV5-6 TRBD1 TGTGCCAGCAGCTTGTTAATAGGGACAGGGTCAGTTACGAACGAGCAGTACTTC CASSLLIGTGSVTNEQYF
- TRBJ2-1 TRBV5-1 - TGCGCCAGCAGCTTGACAACCCGCAGGCCCTACAATGAGCAGTTCTTC CASSLTTRRPYNEQFF
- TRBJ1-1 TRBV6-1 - TGTGCCAGCAGTCCCTGGGGCATGACTGAAGCTTTCTTT CASSPWGMTEAFF
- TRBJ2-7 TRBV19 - TGTGCCAGTAGTATCTACCAGACGGGTGCGGTCGAGCAGTACTTC CASSIYQTGAVEQYF
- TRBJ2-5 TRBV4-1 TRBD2 TGCGCCAGCAGCCTTTCCCCGACTAGCATGGAAGAGACCCAGTACTTC CASSLSPTSMEETQYF
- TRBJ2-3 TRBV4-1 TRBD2 TGCGCCAGCAGCCCATTAGCGGGAGTAGCCACAGATACGCAGTATTTT CASSPLAGVATDTQYF
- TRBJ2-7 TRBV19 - TGTGCCAGTAGTATGGTCCTCTCCTACGAGCAGTACTTC CASSMVLSYEQYF
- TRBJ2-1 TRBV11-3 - TGTGCCAGCAGCGGATATATCAATGAGCAGTTCTTC CASSGYINEQFF
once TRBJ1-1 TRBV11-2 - TGTGCCAGCAGCGAATACACCATAAAGGACACTGAAGCTTTCTTT CASSEYTIKDTEAFF